This T cell receptor (beta chain) was identified during a study of cytomegalovirus exposure and HLA in healthy donors. Overall study: Roughly 170 million T cells yielded 100 million or so unique TCR beta sequences in earlier analysis.

The germline gives CDR1 KGHSH, CDR2 LQKENI. Trimming pared 6 bases from V and 4 bases from J, leaving 15 bases between. There are 15 residues in the CDR3. PCR amplification relied on 60 Vbeta primers (plus 13 Jbeta primers). The data were produced by immunoSEQ multiplex PCR, yet TCRdb's version contains in-frame clones alone and is incomplete. The data contain over 150,000 clones, 70% to 85% of them singletons. As to this clone: Its antigen is not known.

Study observations and caveats: Later on, a genetic analysis was performed. It linked a missense variant in DCLRE1C with V- and J-gene trimming of TCR beta. A later analysis found that most CMV-associated TCR beta chains appeared HLA-restricted.

The chain carries TRBV18 and TRBJ1-4; tentatively, D is TRBD1 (5 bases). The source of this sequence is a man younger than 40 in good health and CMV-seropositive. The sample was PBMCs. The CDR3 here is CASSPRQPNNEKLFF. The CDR3 bases are TGTGCCAGCTCCCCCAGACAGCCCAATAATGAAAAACTGTTTTTT.